This T cell receptor (beta chain) was identified in a study of T cell changes during pregnancy in multiple sclerosis. V dropped 4 bases and J dropped 2; count of bases not matched to a gene: 12. The germline gives CDR1 SGHVS, CDR2 FQNEAQ. The CDR3 contains 18 residues. Repertoires were generated with immunoSEQ multiplex PCR, while TCRdb's copy carries only in-frame clones and drops some. Of approximately 50,000 clones listed, approximately 90% are singletons. The receptor was derived from a female donor with multiple sclerosis, enrolled in a pregnancy study. The chain is built from TRBV7-8 and TRBJ2-7, with 12 nucleotides matching TRBD2. Sequenced material: peripheral blood, taken in the second trimester of pregnancy. CDR3 sequence (DNA): TGTGCCAGCAGCTCGGGGGGAGGACTAGCGGGACGCACCTACGAGCAGTACTTC. The encoded protein is CASSSGGGLAGRTYEQYF.